The entry that follows covers one TCR beta chain sequence. The sample belongs to a study of control samples from healthy donors and cancer patients. Profiling relied on immunoSEQ multiplex PCR, and the TCRdb table lists in-frame clones only, not all of them. The sample holds more than 95,000 clones; more than 75% are singletons and the top ten take around 2.5%. This TCR derives from a woman in her sixties or seventies in good health. The sequenced sample consisted of blood.

CDR3 bases: TGCGCCAGCAGCGCAGACGGGCGCTCTGGAAACACCATATATTTT. Residues: CASSADGRSGNTIYF. V gene TRBV5-1 combines with J gene TRBJ1-3; no reliable D call. Looked up from germline, CDR1 is SGHRS and CDR2 is YFSETQ. V lost 4 bases, J lost 0 bases, and 11 bases lay in between. This CDR3 spans 15 amino acids.